A single sample gave rise to the 27 T cell receptor beta chains below, sequenced in a study of blood T cell repertoires in COVID-19. Sequencing used immunoSEQ multiplex PCR; TCRdb keeps in-frame clones, though not all of them. The sample lists roughly 85,000 clones, about nine tenths seen once, with about 25% in the top ten. Sequenced input: peripheral blood. The receptors come from a man over 45 with active or convalescent COVID-19.

This CDR3 is CASSLAGVDSPLHF. CDR3 bases: TGTGCCAGCAGCTTAGCCGGGGTTGATTCACCCCTCCACTTT. The V call is TRBV7-6, the J call TRBJ1-6; no definite D call. Germline assignment: CDR1 SGHVS and CDR2 FNYEAQ. The CDR3 spans 14 residues. The V and J ends lost 0 bases and 8 bases respectively, with 8 bases between them.

In this sample, this clone turned up once. This sequence joins TRBV19 and TRBJ1-2, with D perhaps matching TRBD1 (6 bases). The germline V gene encodes CDR1 LNHDA and CDR2 SQIVND (reference sequence). Trimming removed 6 bases from V and 6 bases from J, with 17 bases in between. This CDR3 contains 14 residues. CDR3 DNA sequence: TGTGCCAGTAGCCTTGGCAGGGGTCCTAATGGCTACACCTTC. It encodes CASSLGRGPNGYTF.

Turning to this clone: Mismatch with germline at one junction end may stem from a read error. The chain joins TRBV5-3 to TRBJ2-2; weak D call: TRBD1 (6 bases). TRBV5-3 is an open reading frame, and its role is uncertain. The CDR3 loop spans 13 amino acids. DNA for the CDR3: TGTGCCCGGCCAGGGGCGAATACCGGGGAGCTGTTTTTT. Its protein product is CARPGANTGELFF.

The chain has TRBV5-1 and TRBJ1-6, with 7 bases aligning to TRBD1. The CDR3 totals 15 residues. Germline values: CDR1 SGHRS, CDR2 YFSETQ. Germline trimming cut 4 bases from V and 9 bases from J; bases unmatched to any gene: 10. The CDR3, as DNA: TGCGCCAGCAGCGATCGACAGGGACCCGGTTCACCCCTCCACTTT. Residues: CASSDRQGPGSPLHF.

The rearrangement uses TRBV18 and TRBJ2-7, with 10 bases that match TRBD2. CDR1 and CDR2 (germline): KGHSH, LQKENI. The junction had 5 bases not matched to a gene; V was cut back by 3 bases and J by 0 bases. The CDR3 spans 16 residues. CDR3 amino acids: CASSPELAGNSYEQYF. The CDR3 region has the DNA TGTGCCAGCTCACCCGAACTAGCGGGAAACTCCTACGAGCAGTACTTC.

This chain connects TRBV7-2 to TRBJ2-3; 9 bases are shared with TRBD1. The V gene's germline CDR1 is SGHTA and CDR2 FQGNSA. V shed 1 base and J 5 bases; nucleotides not matched to a gene: 16. CDR3 length equals 19 residues. CDR3 in amino acids: CASSLDGAWTGASGDTQYF. In nucleotides, the CDR3 is TGTGCCAGCAGCTTAGATGGGGCGTGGACAGGGGCTTCTGGAGATACGCAGTATTTT.

This clone was observed a single time. The V gene is TRBV14, the J gene TRBJ1-4; D unresolved. Germline V gene data show CDR1 as SGHDN and CDR2 as FVKESK. This CDR3 has 13 amino acids. V was cut by 4 bases and J by 8 bases, with 11 bases left in between. The CDR3 spells CASSRSSTEKLFF. CDR3 DNA sequence: TGTGCCAGCAGCCGTTCTAGTACAGAAAAACTGTTTTTT.

The J gene is TRBJ1-2, the V gene TRBV7-2; 7 positions agree with TRBD1. Trimming took 4 bases from V and 3 from J; bases not matched to a gene: 2. The CDR3 runs to 13 residues. Per germline, CDR1 SGHTA and CDR2 FQGNSA. This CDR3 is CASSYQGDYGYTF. The DNA for the CDR3 is TGTGCCAGCAGCTACCAGGGGGACTATGGCTACACCTTC.

V gene TRBV7-7 combines with J gene TRBJ2-5; TRBD1 matches 8 bases. Germline CDR1 reads SSHAT; CDR2 reads FNYEAQ (reference sequence). Germline trimming cut 5 bases from V and 4 bases from J; bases unmatched to any gene: 12. The CDR3 has 16 residues. In DNA, the CDR3 is TGTGCCAGCAGCCCGCTAACAGGGGGTAGGGGAGAGACCCAGTACTTC. Translated, it gives CASSPLTGGRGETQYF.

The CDR3 region has the DNA TGTGCCTGGAGTCAAGGGGAGGATCAGCCCCAGCATTTT. Translation: CAWSQGEDQPQHF. This chain connects TRBV30 to TRBJ1-5; D is possibly TRBD1 (5 bases). The length of the CDR3 is 13 residues. V gave up 2 bases and J gave up 5 bases, with 10 bases separating them. In germline, CDR1 is GTSNPN, CDR2 SVGIG (reference sequence).

J is TRBJ2-3 and V is TRBV9, with D possibly TRBD1 on 6 matching bases. Germline values: CDR1 SGDLS, CDR2 YYNGEE. V was trimmed by 5 bases and J by 4 bases, leaving 14 bases between them. CDR3 length equals 14 residues. Written as DNA, the CDR3 is TGTGCCAGCAGTAACCCCAGGGGTGCAGATACGCAGTATTTT. As protein: CASSNPRGADTQYF.

This sequence joins TRBV27 and TRBJ1-2, with 9 bases fitting TRBD1. V shed 0 bases, J shed 7 bases, and the junction held 6 bases outside the gene matches. This CDR3 region has 15 residues. Germline loops: CDR1 MNHEY, CDR2 SMNVEV (reference sequence). The CDR3 protein is CASSLSRWGQGGYTF. DNA of the CDR3: TGTGCCAGCAGTTTATCTAGGTGGGGACAGGGTGGCTACACCTTC.

The genes are TRBV18 and TRBJ2-5; D call uncertain. CDR1 KGHSH and CDR2 LQKENI come from the germline V gene. The V end lost 4 bases, the J end lost 1 base, and 10 bases lay between the germline ends. This CDR3 has 14 amino acids. CDR3 in amino acids: CASSRSRSQETQYF. The CDR3 bases are TGTGCCAGCTCACGGTCGCGGAGCCAAGAGACCCAGTACTTC.

This clone came up once. The chain couples TRBV6-2 or TRBV6-3 to TRBJ1-5, with 10 bases matching TRBD1. The CDR3 totals 14 residues. Trimming took 6 bases from V and 4 from J; bases not matched to a gene: 3. Germline-derived CDR1 and CDR2 are MNHEY and SVGEGT. CDR3 nucleotides: TGTGCCAGCAGCCGACAGGGGGCGAATCAGCCCCAGCATTTT. Translating it yields CASSRQGANQPQHF.

The chain recombines TRBV5-6 with TRBJ2-1, with a weak D call TRBD2 (5 bases). The CDR3 runs to 17 residues. CDR1 SGHDT and CDR2 YYEEEE come from the germline V gene. Between the trimmed V and J ends, which lost 4 bases and 0 bases, there was a span of 17 bases. The CDR3, as DNA: TGTGCCAGCAGCGATAAAAGAACCGGGATCTCCTACAATGAGCAGTTCTTC. Protein product: CASSDKRTGISYNEQFF.

The V call is TRBV5-1, the J call TRBJ2-5; TRBD2 is a possible D gene (6 bases). With 2 bases removed from V and 3 bases from J, the gap between germline ends came to 11 bases. This CDR3 contains 14 residues. Germline CDR1 reads SGHRS; CDR2 reads YFSETQ. CDR3 coding DNA: TGCGCCAGCAGCTTCGGCGGGGCCAAAGAGACCCAGTACTTC. Its protein is CASSFGGAKETQYF.

This clone was detected only once. V gene TRBV5-6 combines with J gene TRBJ1-1; D possibly corresponds to TRBD1 (6 bases). The germline gives CDR1 SGHDT, CDR2 YYEEEE. This CDR3 comprises 15 residues. Trimming pared 0 bases from V and 1 base from J, leaving 10 bases between. The chain's CDR3 is CASSLEAGENTEAFF. CDR3 nucleotide sequence: TGTGCCAGCAGCTTGGAGGCAGGGGAGAACACTGAAGCTTTCTTT.

V usage is TRBV19 and J usage is TRBJ1-1; possible D gene TRBD1, 6 bases. The CDR3 covers 17 residues. V gave up 0 bases and J gave up 0 bases, with 14 bases separating them. CDR1 is LNHDA, CDR2 SQIVND, per germline (reference sequence). CDR3 amino acids: CASSIDRVRGVNTEAFF. The DNA for the CDR3 is TGTGCCAGTAGTATAGATCGAGTCAGGGGAGTGAACACTGAAGCTTTCTTT.

The sample holds a few counts of this clone. This chain uses TRBV3-1 (or the pseudogene TRBV3-2) with TRBJ2-7; a possible D gene is TRBD2 (6 bases). CDR1 is LGHDT, CDR2 YNNKEL, per germline (reference sequence). V was shortened by 1 base and J by 3 bases, with 10 bases between the two germline ends. The CDR3 length is 14 residues. CDR3 coding DNA: TGTGCCAGCAGCCAAGGGGGGGTCGTCTACGAGCAGTACTTC. This sequence encodes CASSQGGVVYEQYF.

The chain links TRBV5-6 to TRBJ2-1, with D perhaps matching TRBD2 (5 bases). This CDR3 is built from 14 residues. Germline V gives CDR1 SGHDT, CDR2 YYEEEE. V lost 7 bases and J 4 bases, leaving 15 bases between the germline ends. The CDR3 DNA sequence: TGTGCCAGCGGAATGACTACCGGTTACAATGAGCAGTTCTTC. As protein: CASGMTTGYNEQFF.

The V and J genes are TRBV3-1 (or the pseudogene TRBV3-2) and TRBJ1-5, with D unresolved. The V end was cut by 2 bases, the J end by 8 bases, with 10 bases between. CDR3 length equals 13 residues. From germline, CDR1 is LGHDT and CDR2 YNNKEL (reference sequence). The CDR3 DNA reads as TGTGCCAGCAGCCAAACGGGGATTGAGCCCCAGCATTTT. Its protein is CASSQTGIEPQHF.

In its sample, this clone was seen once. In DNA, the CDR3 is TGCGCCAGCAGCCGAACCCTACTCGGAGACCAAGAGACCCAGTACTTC. It codes for CASSRTLLGDQETQYF. The chain links TRBV4-3 to TRBJ2-5; D gene unclear. V shed 4 bases and J shed 0 bases, with 15 bases lying between them. The germline gives CDR1 LGHNA, CDR2 YSLEER. The CDR3 runs 16 residues.

This clone was detected only a few times. This chain connects TRBV9 to TRBJ1-4; 7 nucleotides line up with TRBD1. The CDR3 totals 15 residues. The V segment lost 3 bases and the J segment 3 bases; nucleotides outside the gene matches: 5. From germline, CDR1 is SGDLS and CDR2 YYNGEE. For the CDR3, the DNA is TGTGCCAGCAGCGCCCTCAGGGGGGCTAATGAAAAACTGTTTTTT. Translated: CASSALRGANEKLFF.

This clone was observed many times. V gene TRBV11-2 combines with J gene TRBJ1-2; 8 bases fit TRBD1. There are 19 residues in the CDR3. Germline V CDR1 and CDR2: SGHAT, FQNNGV. Unmatched junction bases numbered 14, after V lost 2 bases and J lost 0 bases. CDR3 amino acids: CASSLSRIGQGTTNYGYTF. The CDR3, as DNA: TGTGCCAGCAGCTTATCCAGGATCGGACAGGGAACAACTAACTATGGCTACACCTTC. Filled out from reference TRBV11-2 and TRBJ1-2, the complete variable domain reads EAGVAQSPRYKIIEKRQSVAFWCNPISGHATLYWYQQILGQGPKLLIQFQNNGVVDDSQLPKDRFSAERLKGVDSTLKIQPAKLEDSAVYLCASSLSRIGQGTTNYGYTFGSGTRLTVV.

V usage is TRBV12-1 and J usage is TRBJ1-1; the D call in the table, TRBD1, was not verified against the DNA. TRBV12-1 is labeled a pseudogene. The CDR3 runs 19 residues. The CDR3 spells CASSFVWGRGRGHHTEAFF. The CDR3 DNA follows: TGTGCCAGCAGCTTTGTATGGGGGCGCGGACGCGGTCATCACACTGAAGCTTTCTTT.

CDR3 sequence: CAWSVGGRDTEAFF. CDR3 bases: TGTGCCTGGAGTGTCGGAGGGAGGGACACTGAAGCTTTCTTT. This chain joins TRBV30 and TRBJ1-1; the D is unclear. The CDR3 totals 14 residues. Germline V gene sequence: CDR1 GTSNPN, CDR2 SVGIG (reference sequence). V lost 0 bases to trimming and J lost 3 bases, with 11 bases between them.

The V and J genes are TRBV2 and TRBJ1-4, with 8 bases identical to TRBD1. This CDR3 is built from 16 residues. Germline loops: CDR1 SNHLY, CDR2 FYNNEI. J lost 4 bases, V lost 5 bases, and 9 bases had no gene match. CDR3 DNA: TGTGCCAGCAGTACCGGACAGGGCTTGGGTAATGAAAAACTGTTTTTT. Its translation is CASSTGQGLGNEKLFF. The full variable domain, in which reference TRBV2 and TRBJ1-4 provide the parts outside the CDR3, is EPEVTQTPSHQVTQMGQEVILRCVPISNHLYFYWYRQILGQKVEFLVSFYNNEISEKSEIFDDQFSVERPDGSNFTLKIRSTKLEDSAMYFCASSTGQGLGNEKLFFGSGTQLSVL.